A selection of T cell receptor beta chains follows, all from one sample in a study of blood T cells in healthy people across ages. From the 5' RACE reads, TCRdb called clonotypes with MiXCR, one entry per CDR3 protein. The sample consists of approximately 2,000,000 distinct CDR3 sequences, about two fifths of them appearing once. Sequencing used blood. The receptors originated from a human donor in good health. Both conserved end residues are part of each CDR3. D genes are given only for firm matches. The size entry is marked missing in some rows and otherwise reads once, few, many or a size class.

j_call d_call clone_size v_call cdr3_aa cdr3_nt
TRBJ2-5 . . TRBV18 CASSRREAQYF TGTGCCAGCTCACGCCGAGAGGCCCAGTACTTC
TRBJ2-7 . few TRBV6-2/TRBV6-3 CASSSIFDGYEQYF TGTGCCAGCAGTTCCATTTTTGACGGCTACGAGCAGTACTTC
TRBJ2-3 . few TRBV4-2 CASSPNRLERYF TGTGCCAGCAGCCCAAACCGACTAGAGCGGTATTTT
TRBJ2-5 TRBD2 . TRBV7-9 CASSSAGLAENDQLKETQYF TGTGCCAGCAGCTCCGCGGGACTAGCGGAAAACGACCAATTAAAAGAGACCCAGTACTTC
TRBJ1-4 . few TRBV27 CASSRRGTTREKLFF TGTGCCAGCAGTCGCCGCGGGACAACTCGTGAAAAACTGTTTTTT
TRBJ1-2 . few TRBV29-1 CSVEGVNAYYGYTF TGCAGCGTTGAAGGGGTCAACGCCTATTATGGCTACACCTTC
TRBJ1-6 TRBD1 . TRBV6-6 CASSYSLDRGTLHF TGTGCCAGCAGTTATTCCCTCGACAGGGGCACCCTCCACTTT
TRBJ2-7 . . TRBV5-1 CASSLNPVGVYEQYF TGCGCCAGCAGCTTGAACCCGGTTGGAGTCTACGAGCAGTACTTC
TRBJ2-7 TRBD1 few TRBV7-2 CAGRCRTGSDEQYF TGTGCCGGAAGGTGCCGGACAGGGAGTGACGAGCAGTACTTC
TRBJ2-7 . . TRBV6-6 CASSFLGLDFYEQYF TGTGCCAGCAGTTTTCTGGGTTTAGACTTCTACGAGCAGTACTTC
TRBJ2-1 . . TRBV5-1 CASSRTVHASYNEQFF TGCGCCAGCAGCCGTACCGTACACGCATCCTACAATGAGCAGTTCTTC
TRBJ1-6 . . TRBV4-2 CASSQDGRPLHSPLHF TGTGCCAGCAGCCAAGATGGTCGACCTTTACATTCACCCCTCCACTTT
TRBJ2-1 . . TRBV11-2 CASSLEGSWGAINEQFF TGTGCCAGCAGCTTAGAAGGGTCTTGGGGGGCCATCAATGAGCAGTTCTTC
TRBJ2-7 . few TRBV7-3 CASSLQTGPVHEQYF TGTGCCAGCAGCTTACAAACAGGCCCCGTCCACGAGCAGTACTTC
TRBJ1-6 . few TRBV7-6 CASSLEGANSPLHF TGTGCCAGCAGCTTAGAGGGTGCCAATTCACCCCTCCACTTT
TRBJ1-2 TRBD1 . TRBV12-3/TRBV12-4 CASSYFGQGVDGYTF TGTGCCAGCAGTTACTTCGGACAGGGGGTCGATGGCTACACCTTC
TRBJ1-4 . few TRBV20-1 CSARPRRGRTNEKLFF TGCAGTGCTAGACCCCGGAGGGGCAGGACTAATGAAAAACTGTTTTTT
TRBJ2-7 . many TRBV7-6 CASRDTHSYEQYF TGTGCCTCTCGGGACACCCACTCCTACGAGCAGTACTTC
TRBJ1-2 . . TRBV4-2 CASSQDGGLGGYTF TGTGCCAGCAGCCAAGACGGCGGGCTCGGTGGCTACACCTTC
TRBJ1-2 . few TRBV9 CASSVAQGAGGYTF TGTGCCAGCAGCGTAGCTCAAGGGGCTGGTGGCTACACCTTC
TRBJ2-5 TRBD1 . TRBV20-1 CSAGTGAETQYF TGCAGTGCTGGGACAGGGGCTGAGACCCAGTACTTC
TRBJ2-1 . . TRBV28 CASSLLSARASYNEQFF TGTGCCAGCAGTTTATTATCGGCAAGGGCCTCCTACAATGAGCAGTTCTTC
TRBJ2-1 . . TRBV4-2 CASSPGRGMGDEQFF TGTGCCAGCAGCCCCGGACGGGGGATGGGCGATGAGCAGTTCTTC
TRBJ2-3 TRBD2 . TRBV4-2 CASSPRWTSGGNTDTQYF TGTGCCAGCAGCCCCCGCTGGACTAGCGGGGGGAACACAGATACGCAGTATTTT
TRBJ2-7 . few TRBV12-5 CASGTPGYEQYF TGTGCTAGTGGTACCCCAGGCTACGAGCAGTACTTC
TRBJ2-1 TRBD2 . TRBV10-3 CAISPGRGLDPYNEQFF TGTGCCATCAGTCCCGGGAGGGGCCTCGACCCCTACAATGAGCAGTTCTTC
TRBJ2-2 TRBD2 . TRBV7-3 CASSSTSGGSPGELFF TGTGCCAGCAGCTCCACTAGCGGGGGGTCTCCCGGGGAGCTGTTTTTT
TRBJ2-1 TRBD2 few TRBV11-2 CASTIGTRLYNEQFF TGTGCCAGCACTATAGGGACTAGGTTGTACAATGAGCAGTTCTTC
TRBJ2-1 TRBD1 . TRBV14 CASSQDRGTGVYNEQFF TGTGCCAGCAGCCAAGACCGTGGGACAGGGGTCTACAATGAGCAGTTCTTC
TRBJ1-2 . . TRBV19 CATLGHYNYGYTF TGTGCCACCCTGGGGCATTATAACTATGGCTACACCTTC
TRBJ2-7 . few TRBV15 CATSRVRSVQHEQYF TGTGCCACCAGCAGAGTTAGGTCGGTCCAGCACGAGCAGTACTTC
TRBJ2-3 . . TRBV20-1 CSARAPPGSSLTDTRYF TGCAGTGCTAGAGCCCCTCCGGGGAGTTCCCTCACAGATACGCGGTATTTT
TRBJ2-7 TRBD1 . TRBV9 CASSGGTGDTYEQYF TGTGCCAGCAGCGGGGGGACAGGTGACACCTACGAGCAGTACTTC
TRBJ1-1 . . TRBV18 CASSPTRIGVRFTEAFF TGTGCCAGCTCACCAACCCGGATAGGGGTAAGGTTCACTGAAGCTTTCTTT
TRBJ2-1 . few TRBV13 CASSFRSGTYNEQFF TGTGCCAGCAGCTTCAGATCCGGGACCTACAATGAGCAGTTCTTC
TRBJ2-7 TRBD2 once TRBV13 CASSPGLMIHEQYF TGTGCCAGCAGCCCGGGACTAATGATCCACGAGCAGTACTTC
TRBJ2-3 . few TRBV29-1 CSMRGESTDTQYF TGCAGCATGAGGGGGGAGAGCACAGATACGCAGTATTTT
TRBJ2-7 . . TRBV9 CASSVGWDVSYEQYF TGTGCCAGCAGCGTAGGGTGGGATGTCTCCTACGAGCAGTACTTC
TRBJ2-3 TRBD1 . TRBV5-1 CASSSWTGSTDTQYF TGCGCCAGCAGCTCTTGGACAGGGAGCACAGATACGCAGTATTTT
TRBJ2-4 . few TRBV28 CASGETKNIQYF TGTGCCAGCGGGGAGACCAAAAACATTCAGTACTTC
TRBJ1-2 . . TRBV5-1 CASSLYPEGADGFTF TGCGCCAGCAGCTTGTACCCTGAGGGTGCGGATGGCTTCACCTTC
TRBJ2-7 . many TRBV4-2 CASSQRGGDEQYF TGTGCCAGCAGCCAAAGGGGGGGCGACGAGCAGTACTTC
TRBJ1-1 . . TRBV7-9 CASSLSKGMVSTEAFF TGTGCCAGCAGCTTATCTAAGGGGATGGTGAGCACTGAAGCTTTCTTT
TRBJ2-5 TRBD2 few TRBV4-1 CASSQYSGGKETQYF TGCGCCAGCAGCCAATATAGCGGGGGGAAAGAGACCCAGTACTTC
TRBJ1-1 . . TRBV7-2 CASSWEARGAEAFF TGTGCCAGCAGCTGGGAGGCCCGGGGCGCTGAAGCTTTCTTT